Shown below are 21 T cell receptor beta chains from a single sample sequenced in a study of identical twins. One entry per CDR3 protein, called by TCRdb with MiXCR from the 5' RACE reads. This repertoire shows 500,000 to 600,000 distinct CDR3 sequences, about 20% found once; its top ten account for around 0.91%. The same data also went into a second study, on T cells expressing NK-cell markers.

Sample: CD4+ T cells sorted from blood. These receptors all stem from a woman aged 18 to 35 in good health.

This clonotype was counted a few times. The DNA for the CDR3 is TGCGCCAGCAGCTTGGACAGAAGCGAAAAACTGTTTTTT. Its translation: CASSLDRSEKLFF. The chain uses TRBV5-1 and TRBJ1-4; D remains unclear. Trimming shortened V by 0 bases and J by 8 bases, and 8 bases separated the two germline ends. In germline, CDR1 is SGHRS, CDR2 YFSETQ. The CDR3 runs to 13 residues.

The chain is built from TRBV5-5 and TRBJ2-1, with D possibly called TRBD1 or TRBD2 (5 bases each). The CDR3 contains 13 residues. The germline CDR1 and CDR2 sequences are SGHKS and YYEKEE (reference sequence). CDR3 coding DNA: TGTGTTTCAAGGGGACGCTCCTACAATGAGCAGTTCTTC. Amino acids: CVSRGRSYNEQFF.

This clonotype was seen more than once but under ten times. V and J are TRBV5-8 and TRBJ1-5, with D hard to call. The CDR3 has 14 residues. With 3 bases removed from V and 5 bases from J, the gap between germline ends came to 12 bases. CDR1 and CDR2 (germline): SGHTS, YDEGEE. This CDR3 reads CASSSSEAHQPQHF. The CDR3 DNA reads TGTGCCAGCAGCTCCTCAGAGGCTCATCAGCCCCAGCATTTT.

This clonotype was counted a few times. The rearrangement links TRBV12-3 or TRBV12-4 to TRBJ1-1; D possibly corresponds to TRBD1 (6 bases). V was trimmed by 5 bases and J by 5 bases, leaving 24 bases between them. This CDR3 region has 17 residues. The CDR3: CASSQRLGGRRNTEAFF. The CDR3 DNA reads TGTGCCAGCAGTCAAAGATTGGGGGGCCGGCGAAATACTGAAGCTTTCTTT.

The rearrangement joins TRBV24-1 to TRBJ2-2; the D is unclear. Germline V gene lookup returns CDR1 KGHDR and CDR2 SFDVKD. The CDR3 loop spans 14 amino acids. The V end lost 1 base, the J end lost 4 bases, and 6 bases lay between the germline ends. CDR3 sequence: CATSDFRSTGELFF. DNA for the CDR3: TGTGCCACCAGTGATTTCCGAAGCACCGGGGAGCTGTTTTTT.

J is TRBJ2-7 and V is TRBV27; 11 bases match TRBD1. The V and J ends lost 6 bases and 5 bases, in that order; junction bases with no gene match: 15. Germline V gene lookup returns CDR1 MNHEY and CDR2 SMNVEV (reference sequence). This CDR3 comprises 17 residues. The CDR3 loop is CASSQGVRDRGVDEQYF. CDR3 nucleotides: TGTGCCAGCAGCCAAGGGGTCCGGGACAGGGGGGTGGACGAGCAGTACTTC.

This clonotype was picked up many times. The chain carries TRBV7-2 and TRBJ2-7; perhaps D is TRBD1 or TRBD2 (5 bases each). V lost 4 bases, J lost 3 bases, and 22 bases lay in between. The CDR3 is 17 residues long. CDR1 SGHTA and CDR2 FQGNSA come from the germline V gene. CDR3 in DNA: TGTGCCAGCAGCTCCCGGGGCAGCGGCGAAGGTGGCTACGAGCAGTACTTC. As protein: CASSSRGSGEGGYEQYF. The whole variable domain, filled in from reference TRBV7-2 and TRBJ2-7, reads GAGVSQSPSNKVTEKGKDVELRCDPISGHTALYWYRQSLGQGLEFLIYFQGNSAPDKSGLPSDRFSAERTGGSVSTLTIQRTQQEDSAVYLCASSSRGSGEGGYEQYFGPGTRLTVT.

The V gene is TRBV20-1, the J gene TRBJ1-6; 8 nucleotides agree with TRBD1. CDR3 length: 15 amino acids. Germline loops: CDR1 DFQATT, CDR2 SNEGSKA (reference sequence). Unmatched junction bases numbered 4, after V lost 0 bases and J lost 6 bases. CDR3: CSARDSGGSNSPLHF. DNA for the CDR3: TGCAGTGCTAGAGATTCAGGGGGCTCTAATTCACCCCTCCACTTT.

The chain combines TRBV12-3 or TRBV12-4 with TRBJ2-1; TRBD2 matches at 9 bases. This CDR3 contains 15 residues. The V gene end was trimmed by 6 bases and the J gene end by 6 bases; junction bases not matched to a gene: 9. CDR3 sequence: CASSPQGLASNEQFF. CDR3 DNA: TGTGCCAGCAGCCCCCAGGGACTAGCATCCAATGAGCAGTTCTTC.

This clonotype was seen more than once but under ten times. This chain uses TRBV6-5 with TRBJ1-5; 7 bases line up with TRBD1. After removal of 4 bases from V and 7 bases from J, the junction contained 7 bases not matched to a gene. Germline lookup yields CDR1 MNHEY and CDR2 SVGAGI. CDR3 size: 14 residues. The CDR3 nucleotides read TGTGCCAGCAGTTCATCCGGGACAGCCCAGCCCCAGCATTTT. Translated: CASSSSGTAQPQHF.

The chain joins TRBV7-8 to TRBJ2-3; 11 bases fit TRBD2. CDR3 size: 16 residues. J gave up 5 bases and V 5 bases, and 9 bases lay outside the gene matches. Germline CDR1 is SGHVS and CDR2 is FQNEAQ. The CDR3 nucleotides are TGTGCCAGCAGCGGTCTAGCGGGGGGCCGTGGAGATACGCAGTATTTT. Its protein is CASSGLAGGRGDTQYF.

This clonotype was detected a few times. The V and J genes are TRBV5-1 and TRBJ2-3, with D hard to call. V gave up 1 base and J gave up 4 bases, with 13 bases separating them. The CDR3 is made up of 15 amino acids. Germline V gives CDR1 SGHRS, CDR2 YFSETQ. This CDR3 is CASSLSPDRPDTQYF. The CDR3 coding sequence is TGCGCCAGCAGCTTGTCTCCAGACCGCCCAGATACGCAGTATTTT.

V and J are TRBV12-3 or TRBV12-4 and TRBJ2-6, with D perhaps TRBD1 or TRBD2 (5 bases each). Trimming shortened V by 6 bases and J by 0 bases, and 12 bases separated the two germline ends. The CDR3 consists of 16 residues. CDR3 residues: CASRPTGGSGANVLTF. CDR3 bases: TGTGCCAGCAGGCCTACAGGAGGCTCTGGGGCCAACGTCCTGACTTTC.

V is TRBV5-4 and J is TRBJ2-3, with unresolved D. Germline V gene sequence: CDR1 SGHNT, CDR2 YYREEE (reference sequence). This CDR3 region has 16 residues. V dropped 3 bases and J dropped 0 bases, with 14 bases sitting between them. CDR3 residues: CASSSEWDTSTDTQYF. The CDR3, as DNA: TGTGCCAGCAGCTCAGAATGGGATACGAGCACAGATACGCAGTATTTT.

This clonotype was seen a handful of times. J is TRBJ2-3 and V is TRBV18; no clear D gene. The CDR3 contains 12 residues. Germline V gene lookup returns CDR1 KGHSH and CDR2 LQKENI. V dropped 4 bases and J dropped 2 bases, with 4 bases sitting between them. The CDR3 protein is CASSHFTDTQYF. In DNA, the CDR3 is TGTGCCAGCTCACATTTCACAGATACGCAGTATTTT.

This chain uses TRBV12-3 or TRBV12-4 with TRBJ2-3, with no clear D. The CDR3 loop spans 15 amino acids. Trimming took 3 bases from V and 0 from J, leaving 10 bases between them. The CDR3 loop reads CASSFMASSTDTQYF. CDR3 DNA sequence: TGTGCCAGCAGTTTTATGGCGTCTAGCACAGATACGCAGTATTTT.

V is TRBV30 and J is TRBJ2-7; 10 bases are shared with TRBD1. The CDR3 consists of 15 residues. CDR1 and CDR2 from the germline V gene are GTSNPN and SVGIG (reference sequence). After removal of 2 bases from V and 5 bases from J, the junction contained 9 bases not matched to a gene. The CDR3 nucleotides read TGTGCCTGGAGTTTCCTGGGACAGGGGAACGACGAGCAGTACTTC. It codes for CAWSFLGQGNDEQYF.

The chain carries TRBV12-3 or TRBV12-4 and TRBJ2-3; 8 nucleotides agree with TRBD1. The junction had 4 bases not matched to a gene; V was cut back by 8 bases and J by 6 bases. CDR3 length: 12 residues. In nucleotides, the CDR3 is TGTGCCAGCGGACAGGGTGTTGATACGCAGTATTTT. It is translated as CASGQGVDTQYF.

This clonotype came up a few times. The chain joins TRBV9 to TRBJ2-5; 8 bases map to TRBD1. V lost 0 bases, J lost 5 bases, and 6 bases stayed unmatched. CDR1 is SGDLS, CDR2 YYNGEE, per germline. CDR3 length: 15 amino acids. The CDR3 sequence: CASSVGGRGHETQYF. The CDR3 coding sequence is TGTGCCAGCAGCGTAGGTGGCAGGGGGCACGAGACCCAGTACTTC. The full variable domain, completed using reference TRBV9 and TRBJ2-5, is DSGVTQTPKHLITATGQRVTLRCSPRSGDLSVYWYQQSLDQGLQFLIQYYNGEERAKGNILERFSAQQFPDLHSELNLSSLELGDSALYFCASSVGGRGHETQYFGPGTRLLVL.

Here the CDR3 reads CSARYFTGQFF. CDR3 in DNA: TGCAGTGCTAGATACTTCACGGGGCAGTTCTTC. V gene TRBV20-1 combines with J gene TRBJ2-1; no firm D call. There are 11 residues in the CDR3. V shed 2 bases and J shed 12 bases, with 11 bases lying between them. Germline V CDR1 and CDR2: DFQATT, SNEGSKA (reference sequence).

The V and J genes are TRBV5-1 and TRBJ2-2; D is unresolved. Germline V gene data show CDR1 as SGHRS and CDR2 as YFSETQ. There are 14 residues in the CDR3. Trimming took off 3 bases at V and 2 bases at J, with 8 bases between the two ends. CDR3: CASSYDVNTGELFF. The CDR3 nucleotides read TGCGCCAGCAGCTACGACGTAAACACCGGGGAGCTGTTTTTT.